This T cell receptor (beta chain) was retrieved from a study of regulatory T cells in long-lasting Graves disease. The sample holds many counts of this clonotype. Time point indicated: persistent/refractory GD, antithyroid drugs over 5 years with positive TRAb. There was RNA extracted from PBMCs, and the TCR library was made from it. Germline assignment: CDR1 SNHLY and CDR2 FYNNEI. There are 11 residues in the CDR3. Trimming took 6 bases from V and 7 from J, leaving 9 bases between them. Both iRepertoire HTBI primers and Arm-PCR of CDR3 regions were used to build the TCR beta libraries. TCRdb passed the multiplex PCR reads through MiXCR, listing each CDR3 protein once. The table shows hundreds of thousands of distinct CDR3 sequences, with roughly 21% occurring only once.

This receptor was identified in a female donor with Graves disease. This chain links TRBV2 with TRBJ1-1; weak D call: TRBD1 (5 bases). The specimen was peripheral blood mononuclear cells (PBMCs), collected when the disease was refractory, from a patient treated with antithyroid drugs. CDR3 sequence: CASSKQVEAFF. In DNA form, the CDR3 reads TGTGCCAGCAGCAAACAGGTTGAAGCTTTCTTT.